This TCR beta chain is drawn from a study of cytomegalovirus exposure and HLA in healthy donors. The CDR3 spans 13 residues. V was trimmed by 4 bases and J by 2 bases, leaving 8 bases between them. Germline values: CDR1 LNHDA, CDR2 SQIVND (reference sequence). Study results and caveats: In vitro testing confirmed a few CMV-associated chains as specific for CMV antigens. Among TCR beta chains, those listed as cytomegalovirus-associated numbered approximately 150.

The PCR contained 60 Vbeta and 13 Jbeta primers. Produced via immunoSEQ multiplex PCR; TCRdb's table is partial and in-frame only. The sample lists about 200,000 clones; 12% were seen once. A remark on this clone: Its antigen is undetermined.

V is TRBV19 and J is TRBJ1-1; tentatively, D is TRBD1 (6 bases). Source material: PBMCs. The clonotype comes from a man aged 45-65 years in good health and CMV-seropositive. CDR3 region: CASSTQGNTEAFF. The CDR3 DNA reads TGTGCCAGTAGTACACAGGGTAACACTGAAGCTTTCTTT.